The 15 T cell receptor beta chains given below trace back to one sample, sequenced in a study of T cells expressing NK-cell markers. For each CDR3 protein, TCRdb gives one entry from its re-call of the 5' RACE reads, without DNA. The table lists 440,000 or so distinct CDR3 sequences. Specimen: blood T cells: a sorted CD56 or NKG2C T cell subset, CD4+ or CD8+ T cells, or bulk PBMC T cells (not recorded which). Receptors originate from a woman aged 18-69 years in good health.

CDR3 region: CASSLVAGGSYEQYF. The chain links TRBV12-3 or TRBV12-4 to TRBJ2-7; checking the TCRdb D call of TRBD2 is not possible without DNA. The CDR3 spans 15 residues.

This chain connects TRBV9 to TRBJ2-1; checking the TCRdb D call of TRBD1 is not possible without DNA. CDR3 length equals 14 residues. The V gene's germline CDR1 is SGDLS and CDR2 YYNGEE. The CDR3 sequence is CASSTGGSGNEQFF. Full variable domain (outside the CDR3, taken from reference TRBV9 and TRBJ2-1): DSGVTQTPKHLITATGQRVTLRCSPRSGDLSVYWYQQSLDQGLQFLIQYYNGEERAKGNILERFSAQQFPDLHSELNLSSLELGDSALYFCASSTGGSGNEQFFGPGTRLTVL.

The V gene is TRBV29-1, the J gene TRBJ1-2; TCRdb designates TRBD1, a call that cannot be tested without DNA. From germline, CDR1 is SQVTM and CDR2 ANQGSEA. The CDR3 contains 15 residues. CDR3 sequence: CSYTPPAGGLDGYTF. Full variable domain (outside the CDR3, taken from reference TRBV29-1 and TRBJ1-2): SAVISQKPSRDICQRGTSLTIQCQVDSQVTMMFWYRQQPGQSLTLIATANQGSEATYESGFVIDKFPISRPNLTFSTLTVSNMSPEDSSIYLCSYTPPAGGLDGYTFGSGTRLTVV.

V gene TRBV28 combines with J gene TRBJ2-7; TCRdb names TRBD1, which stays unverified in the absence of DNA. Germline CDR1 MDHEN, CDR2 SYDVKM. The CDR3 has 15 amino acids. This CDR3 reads CASSRTGTGPYEQYF. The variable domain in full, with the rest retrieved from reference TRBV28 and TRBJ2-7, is DVKVTQSSRYLVKRTGEKVFLECVQDMDHENMFWYRQDPGLGLRLIYFSYDVKMKEKGDIPEGYSVSREKKERFSLILESASTNQTSMYLCASSRTGTGPYEQYFGPGTRLTVT.

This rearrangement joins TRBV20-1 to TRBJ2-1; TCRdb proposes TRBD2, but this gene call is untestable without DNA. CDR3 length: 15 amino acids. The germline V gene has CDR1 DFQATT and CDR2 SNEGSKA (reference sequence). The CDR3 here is CSAKTSGGDYNEQFF.

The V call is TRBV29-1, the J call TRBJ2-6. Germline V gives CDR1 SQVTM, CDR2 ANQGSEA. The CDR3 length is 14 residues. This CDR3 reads CSVDPVSGANVLTF.

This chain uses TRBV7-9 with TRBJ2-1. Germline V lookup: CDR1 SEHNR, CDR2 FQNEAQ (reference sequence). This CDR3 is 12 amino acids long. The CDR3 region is CASSFVAYEQFF.

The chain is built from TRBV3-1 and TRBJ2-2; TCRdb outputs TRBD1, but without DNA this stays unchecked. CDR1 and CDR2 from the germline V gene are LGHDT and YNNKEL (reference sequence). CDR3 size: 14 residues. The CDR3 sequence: CASSFGTYTGELFF.

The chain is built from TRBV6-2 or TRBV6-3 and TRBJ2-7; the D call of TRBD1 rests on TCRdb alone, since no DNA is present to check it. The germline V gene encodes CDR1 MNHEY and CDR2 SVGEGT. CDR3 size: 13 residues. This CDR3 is CASRQGLSYEQYF.

The CDR3 loop is CASSLAIRNEQFF. The rearrangement joins TRBV7-2 to TRBJ2-1. The CDR3 length is 13 residues. Germline lookup yields CDR1 SGHTA and CDR2 FQGNSA. The full variable domain, its missing parts supplied by reference TRBV7-2 and TRBJ2-1, is GAGVSQSPSNKVTEKGKDVELRCDPISGHTALYWYRQSLGQGLEFLIYFQGNSAPDKSGLPSDRFSAERTGGSVSTLTIQRTQQEDSAVYLCASSLAIRNEQFFGPGTRLTVL.

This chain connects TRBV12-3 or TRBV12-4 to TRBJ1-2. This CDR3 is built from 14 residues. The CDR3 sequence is CASSLILGIYGYTF.

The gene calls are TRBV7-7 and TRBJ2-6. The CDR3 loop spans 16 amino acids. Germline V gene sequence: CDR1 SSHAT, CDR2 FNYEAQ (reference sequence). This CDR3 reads CASSLARGSGANVLTF. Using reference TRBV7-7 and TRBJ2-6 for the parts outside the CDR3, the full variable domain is GAGVSQSPRYKVTKRGQDVTLRCDPISSHATLYWYQQALGQGPEFLTYFNYEAQPDKSGLPSDRFSAERPEGSISTLTIQRTEQRDSAMYRCASSLARGSGANVLTFGAGSRLTVL.

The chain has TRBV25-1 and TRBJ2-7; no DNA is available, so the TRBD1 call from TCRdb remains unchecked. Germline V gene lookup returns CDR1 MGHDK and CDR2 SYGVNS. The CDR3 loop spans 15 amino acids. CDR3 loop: CASSERGRASYEQYF.

The CDR3 is CSATRGSSYEQYF. The genes are TRBV20-1 and TRBJ2-7. The germline CDR1 and CDR2 sequences are DFQATT and SNEGSKA (reference sequence). The CDR3 length is 13 residues.

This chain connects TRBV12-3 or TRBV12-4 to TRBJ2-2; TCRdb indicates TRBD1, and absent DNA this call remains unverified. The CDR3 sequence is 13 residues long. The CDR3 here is CASSWAGSGELFF.